The 2 T cell receptor beta chains in this list originate from one sample, sequenced in a study of T cell responses to AZD1222 COVID-19 vaccine. The data were produced by immunoSEQ multiplex PCR, yet TCRdb's version contains in-frame clones alone and is incomplete. The sample includes approximately 150,000 clones, roughly nine tenths of them seen just once. Sequenced material: peripheral blood, taken on day 0 of AZD1222 vaccination. Every receptor here comes from an adult in good health.

The V call is TRBV28, the J call TRBJ2-7; 16 bases are a match to TRBD2. The junction had 11 bases not matched to a gene; V was cut back by 5 bases and J by 4 bases. This CDR3 region has 18 residues. Germline assignment: CDR1 MDHEN and CDR2 SYDVKM. CDR3 DNA sequence: TGTGCCAGCAGTAAACCGGGACTAGCGGGAGGGCCGAGTTACGAGCAGTACTTC. As protein: CASSKPGLAGGPSYEQYF.

The chain combines TRBV2 with TRBJ2-3; D unresolved. Trimming shortened V by 8 bases and J by 0 bases, and 18 bases separated the two germline ends. The CDR3 has 16 amino acids. Germline assignment: CDR1 SNHLY and CDR2 FYNNEI. CDR3 region: CASHEASKRSTDTQYF. In DNA, the CDR3 is TGTGCCAGCCATGAGGCCAGCAAAAGAAGCACAGATACGCAGTATTTT.